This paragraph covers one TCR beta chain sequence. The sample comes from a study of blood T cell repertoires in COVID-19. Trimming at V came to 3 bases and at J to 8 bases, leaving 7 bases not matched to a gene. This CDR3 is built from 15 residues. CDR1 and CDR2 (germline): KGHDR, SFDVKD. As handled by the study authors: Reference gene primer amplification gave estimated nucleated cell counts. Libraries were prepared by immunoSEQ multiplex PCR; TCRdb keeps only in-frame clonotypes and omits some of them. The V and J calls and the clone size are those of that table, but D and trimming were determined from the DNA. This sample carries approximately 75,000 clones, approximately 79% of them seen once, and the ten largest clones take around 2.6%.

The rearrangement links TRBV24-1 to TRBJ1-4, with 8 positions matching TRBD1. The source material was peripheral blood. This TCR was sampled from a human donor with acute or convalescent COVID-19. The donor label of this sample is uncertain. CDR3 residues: CATSDGQGGKEKLFF. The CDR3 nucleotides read TGTGCCACCAGTGATGGACAGGGTGGTAAGGAAAAACTGTTTTTT.